This T cell receptor (beta chain) is from a study of T cells in Graves' hyperthyroidism and ophthalmopathy. This clonotype was counted ten times or more. Template material for amplifying TCR beta CDR3 regions consisted of RNA transcripts. Researchers ran a first-round RT-PCR on the TCR CDR3 using the HTBI primer set. MiXCR, run by TCRdb on the multiplex PCR reads, gives a single entry per CDR3 protein. Of 350,000 to 450,000 distinct CDR3 sequences listed, about 15% are singletons. CDR3 length equals 12 residues. V gave up 6 bases and J gave up 8 bases, with 12 bases separating them. Sequenced sample: blood. The genes are TRBV12-3 or TRBV12-4 and TRBJ2-3, with D tentatively TRBD2 (5 bases). The receptor was isolated from a woman aged 60-70 years with Graves' hyperthyroidism. The CDR3 nucleotides are TGTGCCAGCAGGGTCTTGGCGGGTACGCAGTATTTT. It translates to CASRVLAGTQYF.